This TCR beta chain is from a study of blood T cell repertoires in COVID-19 (dated by TCRdb to 2020 to 2022). Regarding the complete study: Samples covering the acute and convalescent phases of COVID-19 were provided by collaborators in the United States, Italy and Spain. The material from the prospective study consisted of cDNA or gDNA derived from T cells, B-cell-depleted T cells, or PBMCs. Deeply sampled blood TCRbeta repertoires from subjects exposed to, actively infected with, or recovered from COVID-19 were included in the dataset. A freely available public database, intended as a resource for researchers studying the immune response to SARS-CoV-2, is where the repertoires were released. Samples came from the ongoing ImmuneRACE study (first 160 participants) plus 1,254 subjects from 6 global collaborators. A de-identified subject ID, COVID-19 status, age in years and sex were almost always included in the sample metadata. Where available, HLA class I and class II types were taken from metadata supplied by the sample provider and were not determined by assay-based typing.

The CDR3 covers 12 residues, taking in both the cysteine and the valine. The kept DNA is CDR3 alone, 36 bases in frame from the first base. The germline V gene yields SGHTA for CDR1 and FQGNSA for CDR2. The V end loses 6 bases and the J end loses 1 base, and a stretch of 7 bases separates them. TCRbeta CDR3 regions were amplified from genomic DNA by means of the immunoSEQ Assay, a bias-controlled multiplex PCR. The paper's processing steps were these. Nucleated cell counts per sample were estimated from amplification of reference gene primers within the assay. To quantify the absolute abundance of each unique TCRbeta CDR3 rearrangement, sequence reads were collapsed and filtered. Productive Simpson clonality was computed per sample as the square root of Simpson's diversity index over productive rearrangements. TCRdb took this table from immuneACCESS and kept in-frame rearrangements with V and J called. Such tables lack part of the clones; where checked against another copy, unresolved V genes explain under half of the gap, and the rest is unexplained. V, J and clone size are taken as reported in that table, and D and trimming were inferred from the DNA itself. The sample has 200,000 to 250,000 clones on record, 86% of them singletons. Around 9.6% of the sample lies in the top ten.

What the study reported, not specific to this receptor: The quantity of clinical and demographic metadata differed by source and by participant and was supplied without curation.

Concerning this clone itself: Its target antigen remains unknown. No clone much larger than this one lies a single base away; base qualities are absent.

At one collaborating source in Seattle, patients were enrolled during active infection and were followed longitudinally through the course of disease. Collaborating institutions collected whole blood in K2EDTA tubes following their own protocols. Collaborator samples were shipped for TCRbeta analysis as frozen whole blood, isolated PBMCs, or DNA extracted from either sample type. The V and J genes are TRBV7-2 and TRBJ2-7; the D gene remains uncertain. Input material: peripheral blood. This TCR was recovered from a woman between 50 and 59 years old with COVID-19, enrolled during active disease. The nucleotide sequence is given as TGTGCCAGCAGTTCAAAATCCTACGAGCAGTACGTC. Its coded protein is CASSSKSYEQYV.